This T cell receptor (beta chain) originates from a study of early T cells in non-severe SARS-CoV-2 infection. About the research overall: Sequencing of bulk RNA from unsorted whole blood was done, without chain pairing. Study results and caveats: VDJdb-based annotation leaned toward anti-spike CD8 responses and missed private and CD4 specificities.

The CDR3 has 16 residues. Between the trimmed V and J ends, which lost 4 bases and 1 base, there was a span of 14 bases. Germline V lookup: CDR1 MNHNY, CDR2 SVGAGI (reference sequence). As regards this clonotype: Its antigen is undetermined.

TCRdb re-analysed the 5' RACE reads in MiXCR, keeping a single row per CDR3 protein. The sample shows more than 45,000 distinct CDR3 sequences, 10% to 15% of them seen only once. Sequencing was carried out using whole blood. The chain uses TRBV6-6 and TRBJ1-5, with D possibly TRBD1 on 6 matching bases. The TCR was taken from an adult who was a healthcare worker with PCR-confirmed SARS-CoV-2 infection or an uninfected control (not recorded which). CDR3 sequence reads: CASSSVQGSSNQPQHF. The CDR3 DNA reads TGTGCCAGCAGTTCCGTCCAGGGGTCGAGCAATCAGCCCCAGCATTTT.